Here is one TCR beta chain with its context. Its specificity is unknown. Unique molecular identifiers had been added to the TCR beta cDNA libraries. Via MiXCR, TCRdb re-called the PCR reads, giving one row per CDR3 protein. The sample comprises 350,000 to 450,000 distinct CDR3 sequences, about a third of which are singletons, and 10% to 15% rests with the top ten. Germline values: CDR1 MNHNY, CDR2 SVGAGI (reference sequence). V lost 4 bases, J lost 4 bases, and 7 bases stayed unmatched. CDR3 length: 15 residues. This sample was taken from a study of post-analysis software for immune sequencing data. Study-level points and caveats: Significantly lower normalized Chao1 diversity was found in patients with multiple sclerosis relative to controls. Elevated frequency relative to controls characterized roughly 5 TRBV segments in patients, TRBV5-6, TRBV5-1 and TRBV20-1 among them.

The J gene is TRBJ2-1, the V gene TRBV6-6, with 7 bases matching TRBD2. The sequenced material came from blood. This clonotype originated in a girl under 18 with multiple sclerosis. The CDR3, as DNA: TGTGCCAGCAGTTCCCTCACGGGGGGATACAATGAGCAGTTCTTC. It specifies CASSSLTGGYNEQFF.